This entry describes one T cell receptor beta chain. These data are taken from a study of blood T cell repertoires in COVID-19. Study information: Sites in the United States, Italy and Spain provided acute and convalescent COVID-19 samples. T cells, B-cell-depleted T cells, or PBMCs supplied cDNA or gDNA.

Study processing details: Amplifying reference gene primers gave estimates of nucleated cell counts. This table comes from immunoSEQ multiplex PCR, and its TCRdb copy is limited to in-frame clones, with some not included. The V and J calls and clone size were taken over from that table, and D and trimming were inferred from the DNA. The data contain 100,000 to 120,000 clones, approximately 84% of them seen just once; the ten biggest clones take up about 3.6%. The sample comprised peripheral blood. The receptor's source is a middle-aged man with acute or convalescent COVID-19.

CDR3 sequence reads: CATSDFGQGLTDTQYF. The DNA for the CDR3 is TGTGCCACCAGTGATTTCGGACAGGGGCTCACAGATACGCAGTATTTT. The chain has TRBV24-1 and TRBJ2-3; 9 nucleotides line up with TRBD1. The CDR3 consists of 16 residues. Germline V lookup: CDR1 KGHDR, CDR2 SFDVKD. V lost 1 base to trimming and J lost 2 bases; unmatched junction nucleotides: 3.